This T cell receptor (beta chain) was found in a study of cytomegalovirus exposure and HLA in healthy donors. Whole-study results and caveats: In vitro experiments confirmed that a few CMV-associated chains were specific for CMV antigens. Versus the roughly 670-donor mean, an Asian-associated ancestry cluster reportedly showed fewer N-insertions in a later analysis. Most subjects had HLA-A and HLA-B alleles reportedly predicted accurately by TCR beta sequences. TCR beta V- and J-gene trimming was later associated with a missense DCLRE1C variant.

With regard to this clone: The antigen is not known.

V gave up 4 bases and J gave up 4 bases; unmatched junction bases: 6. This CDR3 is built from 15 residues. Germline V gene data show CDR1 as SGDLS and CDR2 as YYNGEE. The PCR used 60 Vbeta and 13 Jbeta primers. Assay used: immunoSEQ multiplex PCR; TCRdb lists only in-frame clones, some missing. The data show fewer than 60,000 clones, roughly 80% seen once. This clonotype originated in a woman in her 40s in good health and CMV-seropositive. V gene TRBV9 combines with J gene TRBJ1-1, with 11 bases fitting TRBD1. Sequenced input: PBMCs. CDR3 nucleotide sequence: TGTGCCAGCAGCTCGGGGGACAGGGGGGTCACTGAAGCTTTCTTT. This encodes CASSSGDRGVTEAFF.